This T cell receptor beta chain was captured in a study of T cell responses to AZD1222 COVID-19 vaccine. Study-wide results and limits: Rises in breadth and depth of Spike-specific TCRs came after two AZD1222 doses. Regions 160-218 and 743-854 held dominance among vaccine-associated CD4 TCRs, which spanned spike. AZD1222 recipients seropositive at baseline numbered only six or seven. The study reported that nearly half of spike-specific TCRs target unmutated variant regions.

The CDR3 has 15 amino acids. Trimming removed 2 bases at V and 0 bases at J, with 10 bases between. Germline V gives CDR1 MNHNS, CDR2 SASEGT. Regarding this clone: Its antigen is not identified.

Here immunoSEQ multiplex PCR was the method, and the copy in TCRdb shows in-frame clones only, minus some. The data contain 110,000 or so clones, approximately 88% of them singletons. The TCR comes from an adult who received the AZD1222 COVID-19 vaccine. Sequences were derived from peripheral blood, sampled 28 days after the second AZD1222 dose. The chain couples TRBV6-1 to TRBJ1-2, with D uncertain. The CDR3 here is CASSETRFTNYGYTF. The CDR3, as DNA: TGTGCCAGCAGTGAAACCAGGTTCACTAACTATGGCTACACCTTC.